The 25 T cell receptor beta chains below come from one sample, sequenced in a study of T-cell reconstitution after alpha-beta-depleted transplantation in children. Unique molecular identifiers were built into the TCRbeta library. TCRdb redid the calling of the PCR reads with MiXCR, one entry per CDR3 protein. This sample has some 640,000 distinct CDR3 sequences; 16% occur once, and the top ten carry over 0.95%. This sample comprised PBMCs from the stem cell graft donor, obtained from the stem cell graft. The receptors were gathered from a human donor who donated a stem cell graft to a child with acute myeloid leukemia.

This clonotype was observed at least ten times. V is TRBV20-1 and J is TRBJ2-1; 10 bases map to TRBD2. J was trimmed by 3 bases and V by 1 base; bases with no gene match: 3. This CDR3 is 15 amino acids long. Germline values: CDR1 DFQATT, CDR2 SNEGSKA (reference sequence). CDR3 in DNA: TGCAGTGCTAGAGGGCTAGCGGGAGTCTACAATGAGCAGTTCTTC. This sequence encodes CSARGLAGVYNEQFF.

This clonotype was counted at least ten times. The chain is built from TRBV29-1 and TRBJ2-3; no firm D call. The germline V gene encodes CDR1 SQVTM and CDR2 ANQGSEA. V shed 5 bases and J shed 0 bases, with 12 bases lying between them. This CDR3 has 14 residues. CDR3 bases: TGCAGCGTTTCGACCGCTACTAGCACAGATACGCAGTATTTT. Translated, it gives CSVSTATSTDTQYF.

This clonotype was counted many times. The chain carries TRBV20-1 and TRBJ2-3; no definite D call. The germline CDR1 and CDR2 sequences are DFQATT and SNEGSKA (reference sequence). The germline V and J ends were trimmed by 5 bases and 6 bases, with 6 bases remaining between them. The CDR3 extends over 10 amino acids. CDR3: CSAPIDTQYF. DNA for the CDR3: TGCAGTGCTCCTATCGATACGCAGTATTTT.

This clonotype was seen at least ten times. The V and J genes are TRBV20-1 and TRBJ2-3; TRBD1 aligns across 7 bases. V shed 5 bases and J 4 bases; nucleotides not matched to a gene: 9. Germline V CDR1 and CDR2: DFQATT, SNEGSKA (reference sequence). The CDR3 contains 14 residues. The CDR3 here is CSAGAGTDSDTQYF. For the CDR3, the DNA is TGCAGTGCTGGGGCCGGGACAGATTCAGATACGCAGTATTTT.

The chain carries TRBV5-1 and TRBJ2-3; TRBD2 aligns across 11 bases. The trim removed 4 bases at V and 4 bases at J, leaving 8 bases unmatched. Germline CDR1 and CDR2: SGHRS and YFSETQ. The CDR3 length is 16 residues. CDR3 bases: TGCGCCAGCAGCGCCTTCCCTAGCGGGGGGCCAGATACGCAGTATTTT. It encodes CASSAFPSGGPDTQYF.

The chain has TRBV25-1 and TRBJ1-1, with a possible D match to TRBD1 (5 bases). Germline V gene lookup returns CDR1 MGHDK and CDR2 SYGVNS. Trimming pared 6 bases from V and 5 bases from J, leaving 16 bases between. This CDR3 is built from 14 residues. The CDR3 DNA follows: TGTGCCAGCAGAGTGACCCAGGGTGTAACTGAAGCTTTCTTT. This encodes CASRVTQGVTEAFF.

This clonotype showed up just a few times. This chain joins TRBV20-1 and TRBJ1-2; 9 bases are shared with TRBD1. Germline V gene lookup returns CDR1 DFQATT and CDR2 SNEGSKA (reference sequence). The V segment lost 7 bases and the J segment 5 bases; nucleotides outside the gene matches: 5. This CDR3 is 12 amino acids long. DNA of the CDR3: TGCAGTGTATGGGACAGGGTATATGGCTACACCTTC. This translates into CSVWDRVYGYTF.

This clonotype was recorded many times. The chain has TRBV6-5 and TRBJ2-1; possible D gene TRBD2, 6 bases. The V gene lost 6 bases and the J gene lost 4 bases, with 16 bases spanning the gap. The V gene's germline CDR1 is MNHEY and CDR2 SVGAGI. The CDR3 contains 15 residues. This chain's CDR3 is CASSRGEEIYNEQFF. CDR3 DNA sequence: TGTGCCAGCAGCCGAGGGGAGGAGATATACAATGAGCAGTTCTTC.

This clonotype appeared many times. The chain is built from TRBV6-4 and TRBJ2-5, with D possibly matching TRBD2 (5 bases). Germline CDR1 reads MRHNA; CDR2 reads SNTAGT. With 0 bases removed from V and 5 bases from J, the gap between germline ends came to 16 bases. The CDR3 is 16 residues long. The CDR3 nucleotides read TGTGCCAGCAGTGACTCAACCCCTGGACGAGGGGAGACCCAGTACTTC. Its protein product is CASSDSTPGRGETQYF.

This clonotype was picked up many times. This sequence joins TRBV12-3 or TRBV12-4 and TRBJ2-7, with D hard to call. CDR3 length: 13 amino acids. The V and J ends lost 6 bases and 3 bases respectively, with 12 bases between them. The CDR3 here is CASSPPGIYEQYV. CDR3 nucleotide sequence: TGTGCCAGCAGCCCTCCGGGCATCTACGAGCAGTACGTC.

The chain links TRBV11-2 to TRBJ1-3; possibly TRBD1 for D (6 bases). The CDR3 runs to 15 residues. In germline, CDR1 is SGHAT, CDR2 FQNNGV. Trimming removed 1 base at V and 0 bases at J, with 7 bases between. CDR3 sequence: CASSLVRGSGNTIYF. The CDR3 region has the DNA TGTGCCAGCAGCTTAGTCAGGGGCTCTGGAAACACCATATATTTT.

The V call is TRBV5-1, the J call TRBJ2-7; 10 bases agree with TRBD1. Germline V lookup: CDR1 SGHRS, CDR2 YFSETQ. This CDR3 spans 15 amino acids. V was clipped by 0 bases and J by 3 bases; unmatched bases: 3. The CDR3 DNA sequence: TGCGCCAGCAGCTTGGTGACAGGGGGCAGCTACGAGCAGTACTTC. Its translation: CASSLVTGGSYEQYF.

The chain is built from TRBV5-1 and TRBJ2-3; TRBD1 aligns across 7 bases. CDR1 and CDR2 from the germline V gene are SGHRS and YFSETQ. J lost 0 bases, V lost 9 bases, and 10 bases had no gene match. The CDR3 totals 15 residues. The CDR3 loop reads CATATGVESTDTQYF. The CDR3 coding sequence is TGCGCCACCGCCACAGGGGTCGAGAGCACAGATACGCAGTATTTT.

This clonotype showed up just a few times. This chain links TRBV24-1 with TRBJ2-2; D not resolved. Germline CDR1 and CDR2: KGHDR and SFDVKD. V gave up 0 bases and J gave up 4 bases, with 14 bases separating them. The CDR3 covers 17 residues. The CDR3 loop is CATSDLQGRQSTGELFF. CDR3 in DNA: TGTGCCACCAGTGATTTGCAAGGACGGCAATCCACCGGGGAGCTGTTTTTT.

This clonotype was counted only a few times. This chain uses TRBV5-6 with TRBJ2-4; D might be TRBD2 (6 bases). The CDR3 spans 15 residues. Germline CDR1 and CDR2: SGHDT and YYEEEE. Trimming pared 0 bases from V and 1 base from J, leaving 8 bases between. CDR3 bases: TGTGCCAGCAGCTTGGTCCTAGCGGCCAAAAACATTCAGTACTTC. It is translated as CASSLVLAAKNIQYF.

V is TRBV29-1 and J is TRBJ2-3; D assignment may be TRBD1 or TRBD2 (5 bases each). V was cut by 0 bases and J by 6 bases, with 16 bases left in between. Germline V gives CDR1 SQVTM, CDR2 ANQGSEA. The CDR3 totals 15 residues. The CDR3 loop reads CSVEEPLGGFDTQYF. The CDR3, as DNA: TGCAGCGTTGAAGAACCCCTTGGGGGATTTGATACGCAGTATTTT.

This clonotype was counted at least ten times. The chain links TRBV20-1 to TRBJ2-7, with D hard to call. Germline V gives CDR1 DFQATT, CDR2 SNEGSKA (reference sequence). V lost 3 bases and J 4 bases, leaving 19 bases between the germline ends. The CDR3 runs 15 residues. CDR3 in DNA: TGCAGTGCTAGCGTGCTAAGGCAGAGTACTTACGAGCAGTACTTC. Translation gives CSASVLRQSTYEQYF.

This clonotype was picked up many times. The CDR3 here is CSVEGRYNEQFF. The CDR3 DNA is TGCAGCGTTGAGGGGAGGTACAATGAGCAGTTCTTC. The rearrangement joins TRBV29-1 to TRBJ2-1; D is possibly TRBD2 (6 bases). The germline CDR1 and CDR2 sequences are SQVTM and ANQGSEA. Trimming left V 3 bases short and J 4 bases short, with 7 bases between. This CDR3 is built from 12 residues.

The chain has TRBV20-1 and TRBJ2-3, with TRBD2 matching 10 bases. The V gene end was trimmed by 3 bases and the J gene end by 0 bases; junction bases not matched to a gene: 3. The V gene's germline CDR1 is DFQATT and CDR2 SNEGSKA (reference sequence). The CDR3 is made up of 15 amino acids. DNA of the CDR3: TGCAGTGCTAGTAGCGGGGGGATCAGCACAGATACGCAGTATTTT. It codes for CSASSGGISTDTQYF.

The chain combines TRBV14 with TRBJ2-7; D is possibly TRBD1 (6 bases). This CDR3 has 14 amino acids. The V gene lost 5 bases and the J gene lost 2 bases, with 13 bases spanning the gap. CDR1 SGHDN and CDR2 FVKESK come from the germline V gene. CDR3 protein: CASSVNRVAYEQYF. The CDR3 bases are TGTGCCAGCAGCGTGAACAGGGTCGCCTACGAGCAGTACTTC.

J is TRBJ2-7 and V is TRBV28; 7 bases fit TRBD2. Trimming at V came to 5 bases and at J to 5 bases, leaving 18 bases not matched to a gene. The CDR3 covers 17 residues. The germline CDR1 and CDR2 sequences are MDHEN and SYDVKM. CDR3 protein: CASSPPPTRGRGDEQYV. The CDR3, as DNA: TGTGCCAGCAGTCCCCCACCAACCCGTGGGAGGGGAGACGAGCAGTACGTC.

The sample holds many counts of this clonotype. V usage is TRBV7-6 and J usage is TRBJ2-7; 16 bases line up with TRBD2. Germline assignment: CDR1 SGHVS and CDR2 FNYEAQ. The CDR3 totals 16 residues. The V segment lost 5 bases and the J segment 3 bases; nucleotides outside the gene matches: 4. The CDR3 nucleotides are TGTGCCAGCAGCACAGGGACTAGCGGGGGGGTCTACGAGCAGTACTTC. This translates into CASSTGTSGGVYEQYF.

This clonotype was seen more than once but under ten times. The gene calls are TRBV12-3 or TRBV12-4 and TRBJ2-2; no clear D gene. The CDR3 is 17 residues long. Trimming took off 6 bases at V and 1 base at J, with 18 bases between the two ends. In DNA form, the CDR3 reads TGTGCCAGCAGGCCCCGAGTGGGGATCGGGAACACCGGGGAGCTGTTTTTT. This codes for CASRPRVGIGNTGELFF.

This clonotype was seen ten or more times. The chain is built from TRBV9 and TRBJ2-5, with a weak D call TRBD2 (5 bases). The CDR3 is 14 residues long. V dropped 2 bases and J dropped 5 bases, with 13 bases sitting between them. CDR1 is SGDLS and CDR2 is YYNGEE in the germline V gene. CDR3 amino acids: CASSVSGGIETQYF. CDR3 sequence (DNA): TGTGCCAGCAGCGTTTCCGGAGGAATCGAGACCCAGTACTTC.

The rearrangement uses TRBV4-2 and TRBJ1-6; D not resolved. The germline V gene has CDR1 LGHNA and CDR2 YNFKEQ. The CDR3 has 17 residues. V was shortened by 2 bases and J by 9 bases, with 20 bases between the two germline ends. The CDR3 is CASSQIPGRALASPLHF. CDR3 coding DNA: TGTGCCAGCAGCCAAATACCCGGGCGGGCGCTGGCTTCACCCCTCCACTTT.